The 6 T cell receptor beta chains reported below all come from one sample, sequenced in a study of cytomegalovirus exposure and HLA in healthy donors. Primers included in the PCR were 60 Vbeta and 13 Jbeta primers. The repertoire was sequenced with immunoSEQ multiplex PCR; TCRdb's copy has only in-frame clones and lacks some. The sample has 140,000 to 150,000 clones, about 74% seen once. The sample comprised PBMCs. Receptor source: a man between 35 and 55 years old in good health and CMV-seropositive.

The rearrangement links TRBV28 to TRBJ1-1; perhaps TRBD1 as D (5 bases). V lost 2 bases, J lost 4 bases, and 11 bases lay in between. The germline gives CDR1 MDHEN, CDR2 SYDVKM. This CDR3 has 14 residues. In nucleotides, the CDR3 is TGTGCCAGCAGTTTAGGGGTGGGGGGCACTGAAGCTTTCTTT. Amino acids: CASSLGVGGTEAFF.

The genes are TRBV7-3 and TRBJ2-3; tentative D call: TRBD2 (5 bases). This CDR3 contains 16 residues. The V gene lost 5 bases and the J gene lost 6 bases, with 21 bases spanning the gap. Looked up from germline, CDR1 is SGHTA and CDR2 is FQGTGA. The CDR3 DNA reads TGTGCCAGCAGCGCAACGGGGTTGCCGATCGCCGATACGCAGTATTTT. Translating it yields CASSATGLPIADTQYF.

V and J are TRBV28 and TRBJ2-5; 8 bases fit TRBD1. V lost 6 bases and J lost 9; bases outside the gene matches: 6. Germline CDR1 MDHEN, CDR2 SYDVKM. This CDR3 is built from 12 residues. This CDR3 is CASRQGAKAQYF. CDR3 DNA sequence: TGTGCCAGCAGGCAGGGGGCTAAGGCCCAGTACTTC.

V and J are TRBV5-1 and TRBJ2-7; TRBD1 matches 7 bases. Germline assignment: CDR1 SGHRS and CDR2 YFSETQ. With V trimmed by 7 bases and J by 0 bases, 1 base remained unmatched. This CDR3 contains 12 residues. The CDR3 region is CASGTDSYEQYF. The DNA of the CDR3 is TGCGCCAGCGGGACAGACTCCTACGAGCAGTACTTC.

The chain is built from TRBV5-1 and TRBJ2-5; 9 bases agree with TRBD2. The J call may be faulty, since TRBJ2-7 better matches the DNA end. There are 13 residues in the CDR3. CDR1 and CDR2 from the germline V gene are SGHRS and YFSETQ. This chain's CDR3 is CASSLETSGEQYF. The CDR3 DNA reads as TGCGCCAGCAGCTTGGAGACTAGCGGCGAGCAGTACTTC.

V is TRBV12-5 and J is TRBJ1-6, with D perhaps TRBD1 (6 bases). The CDR3 spans 14 residues. Germline values: CDR1 LGHNT, CDR2 FRNRAP. V was pared by 2 bases and J by 8 bases, with 10 bases between. This CDR3 is CASGLRTDHSPLHF. CDR3 DNA sequence: TGTGCTAGTGGTTTGAGGACAGACCATTCACCCCTCCACTTT.